The 27 T cell receptor beta chains given below trace back to one sample, sequenced in a study of blood T cell repertoires in COVID-19. Repertoires were generated with immunoSEQ multiplex PCR, while TCRdb's copy carries only in-frame clones and drops some. The sample carries 110,000 or so clones, around 83% recorded once. Sequencing was done on a sample of peripheral blood. All receptors come from a woman older than 75 with active or convalescent COVID-19.

The rearrangement uses TRBV6-5 and TRBJ1-1, with TRBD1 matching over 10 bases. This CDR3 has 14 amino acids. Trimming took 5 bases from V and 5 from J; bases not matched to a gene: 5. CDR1 is MNHEY and CDR2 is SVGAGI in the germline V gene. The CDR3 DNA sequence: TGTGCCAGCAGTACGACAGGGGGCAGGACTGAAGCTTTCTTT. Its protein is CASSTTGGRTEAFF.

This chain joins TRBV27 and TRBJ1-3; no clear D gene. Trimming left V 4 bases short and J 0 bases short, with 7 bases between. The germline gives CDR1 MNHEY, CDR2 SMNVEV (reference sequence). This CDR3 has 14 amino acids. The CDR3 coding sequence is TGTGCCAGCAGTTCTCTTCTCTCTGGAAACACCATATATTTT. Translated: CASSSLLSGNTIYF.

This clone was counted once. The gene calls are TRBV3-1 (or the pseudogene TRBV3-2) and TRBJ2-7; 13 bases align to TRBD2. V was clipped by 9 bases and J by 2 bases; unmatched bases: 4. Germline V CDR1 and CDR2: LGHDT, YNNKEL (reference sequence). The CDR3 extends over 14 amino acids. In DNA form, the CDR3 reads TGTGCCAGTGGAGGGACTAGCGGGACCTACGAGCAGTACTTC. Protein product: CASGGTSGTYEQYF.

This clone was observed a single time. CDR3 in amino acids: CASRREGMEQFF. CDR3 bases: TGCGCCAGCCGTAGGGAGGGCATGGAGCAGTTCTTC. The genes are TRBV5-1 and TRBJ2-1; 7 positions match TRBD2. Losses at the gene ends were 7 bases for V and 10 bases for J; bases not matched to a gene: 8. The CDR3 is 12 amino acids. The germline V gene encodes CDR1 SGHRS and CDR2 YFSETQ. The full variable domain, with the rest looked up from reference TRBV5-1 and TRBJ2-1, is KAGVTQTPRYLIKTRGQQVTLSCSPISGHRSVSWYQQTPGQGLQFLFEYFSETQRNKGNFPGRFSGRQFSNSRSEMNVSTLELGDSALYLCASRREGMEQFFGPGTRLTVL.

The table lists this clone with many counts. The chain recombines TRBV4-1 with TRBJ2-3, with D maybe TRBD2 (6 bases). This CDR3 region has 15 residues. The V end lost 6 bases, the J end lost 0 bases, and 13 bases lay between the germline ends. CDR1 and CDR2 from the germline V gene are MGHRA and YSYEKL. DNA of the CDR3: TGCGCCAGCAGGGAACCAGGGACTAGCACAGATACGCAGTATTTT. This translates into CASREPGTSTDTQYF.

The V gene is TRBV6-1, the J gene TRBJ2-1; 9 nucleotides match TRBD1. The CDR3 is 16 amino acids. The ends lost 2 bases at V and 8 bases at J; junction bases unmatched: 10. Germline V gene lookup returns CDR1 MNHNS and CDR2 SASEGT. The CDR3 DNA follows: TGTGCCAGCAGTGAACAGGGACAGGGAAGTTGGGATGAGCAGTTCTTC. It is translated as CASSEQGQGSWDEQFF.

The J gene is TRBJ1-6, the V gene TRBV19; 7 nucleotides match TRBD1. After removal of 6 bases from V and 6 bases from J, the junction contained 8 bases not matched to a gene. CDR1 LNHDA and CDR2 SQIVND come from the germline V gene (reference sequence). CDR3 length equals 15 residues. CDR3 sequence reads: CASSQTAGGNSPLHF. In DNA, the CDR3 is TGTGCCAGTAGCCAAACAGCAGGGGGTAATTCACCCCTCCACTTT.

This sequence joins TRBV28 and TRBJ2-7, with unresolved D. This CDR3 has 12 residues. Trimming removed 3 bases from V and 2 bases from J, with 5 bases in between. Germline CDR1 is MDHEN and CDR2 is SYDVKM. As DNA, the CDR3 is TGTGCCAGCAGTTTCCATGCCTACGAGCAGTACTTC. This sequence encodes CASSFHAYEQYF. Full variable domain (outside the CDR3, taken from reference TRBV28 and TRBJ2-7): DVKVTQSSRYLVKRTGEKVFLECVQDMDHENMFWYRQDPGLGLRLIYFSYDVKMKEKGDIPEGYSVSREKKERFSLILESASTNQTSMYLCASSFHAYEQYFGPGTRLTVT.

This clone came up once. The chain employs TRBV23-1 and TRBJ1-5, with 7 bases lining up with TRBD1. TRBV23-1 is treated as an ORF (open reading frame) with a function not yet certain. The CDR3 contains 17 residues. With V trimmed by 2 bases and J by 3 bases, 10 bases remained unmatched. The CDR3 loop reads CASSQRTPGQFNQPQHF. The DNA for the CDR3 is TGCGCCAGCAGTCAACGAACTCCGGGACAGTTCAATCAGCCCCAGCATTTT.

V gene TRBV14 combines with J gene TRBJ2-1, with 8 nucleotides matching TRBD2. This CDR3 region has 15 residues. V shed 3 bases and J 15 bases; nucleotides not matched to a gene: 16. CDR1 SGHDN and CDR2 FVKESK come from the germline V gene. This CDR3 is CASSQPGTSPVRLFF. As DNA, the CDR3 is TGTGCCAGCAGCCAGCCTGGGACTAGTCCGGTCAGGCTGTTCTTC. Drawing the rest from reference TRBV14 and TRBJ2-1, the complete variable domain is EAGVTQFPSHSVIEKGQTVTLRCDPISGHDNLYWYRRVMGKEIKFLLHFVKESKQDESGMPNNRFLAERTGGTYSTLKVQPAELEDSGVYFCASSQPGTSPVRLFFGPGTRLTVL.

This clone was observed once. This chain links TRBV9 with TRBJ1-1, with D perhaps TRBD1 (6 bases). Germline values: CDR1 SGDLS, CDR2 YYNGEE. The germline V and J ends were trimmed by 4 bases and 4 bases, with 20 bases remaining between them. This CDR3 contains 16 residues. The CDR3 protein is CASSPQGGGFVTEAFF. The CDR3 coding sequence is TGTGCCAGCAGCCCCCAGGGAGGGGGGTTCGTCACTGAAGCTTTCTTT.

The chain carries TRBV4-1 and TRBJ2-4; TRBD1 agrees at 7 bases. The germline gives CDR1 MGHRA, CDR2 YSYEKL. Losses at the gene ends were 4 bases for V and 0 bases for J; bases not matched to a gene: 6. This CDR3 has 16 amino acids. The CDR3, as DNA: TGCGCCAGCAGCCCCGGACAGGTTTTAGCCAAAAACATTCAGTACTTC. This encodes CASSPGQVLAKNIQYF.

This rearrangement joins TRBV6-5 to TRBJ1-1; 7 bases line up with TRBD1. J lost 4 bases, V lost 7 bases, and 6 bases had no gene match. This CDR3 spans 13 amino acids. Germline CDR1 MNHEY, CDR2 SVGAGI. DNA for the CDR3: TGTGCCAGCACCAGTAGGGGGCTCACTGAAGCTTTCTTT. This gives the protein CASTSRGLTEAFF.

CDR3 loop: CASTYGVGVTEAFF. In DNA, the CDR3 is TGTGCCAGCACCTATGGTGTCGGGGTCACTGAAGCTTTCTTT. The rearrangement uses TRBV6-5 and TRBJ1-1; D not resolved. Trimming left V 7 bases short and J 4 bases short, with 16 bases between. The CDR3 is made up of 14 amino acids. Germline V gene data show CDR1 as MNHEY and CDR2 as SVGAGI.

The V call is TRBV19, the J call TRBJ1-2; 9 positions agree with TRBD1. V shed 10 bases and J 4 bases; nucleotides not matched to a gene: 7. The CDR3 runs 13 residues. Germline V gene lookup returns CDR1 LNHDA and CDR2 SQIVND (reference sequence). DNA of the CDR3: TGTGCCACCCGGGACAGGGCTCTCTATGGCTACACCTTC. Translation gives CATRDRALYGYTF. The full variable domain, rest sourced from reference TRBV19 and TRBJ1-2, is DGGITQSPKYLFRKEGQNVTLSCEQNLNHDAMYWYRQDPGQGLRLIYYSQIVNDFQKGDIAEGYSVSREKKESFPLTVTSAQKNPTAFYLCATRDRALYGYTFGSGTRLTVV.

This chain uses TRBV18 with TRBJ2-1, with 9 bases that match TRBD2. Looked up from germline, CDR1 is KGHSH and CDR2 is LQKENI. The CDR3 totals 15 residues. J was trimmed by 4 bases and V by 4 bases; bases with no gene match: 5. The CDR3 spells CASSRREGQYNEQFF. The CDR3 bases are TGTGCCAGCTCACGGCGGGAGGGTCAGTACAATGAGCAGTTCTTC.

The chain employs TRBV3-1 (or the pseudogene TRBV3-2) and TRBJ2-7; 7 nucleotides match TRBD1. The germline gives CDR1 LGHDT, CDR2 YNNKEL (reference sequence). Germline trimming cut 1 base from V and 1 base from J; bases unmatched to any gene: 4. This CDR3 spans 15 amino acids. The CDR3: CASSQAPTGSYEQYF. As DNA, the CDR3 is TGTGCCAGCAGCCAAGCTCCGACAGGGTCCTACGAGCAGTACTTC.

The rearrangement links TRBV10-3 to TRBJ2-7; D may be TRBD1 (6 bases). The length of the CDR3 is 14 residues. CDR1 is ENHRY, CDR2 SYGVKD, per germline. V lost 2 bases and J 1 base, leaving 9 bases between the germline ends. CDR3 region: CAISEATGSYEQYF. The DNA of the CDR3 is TGTGCCATCAGTGAGGCGACAGGTTCCTACGAGCAGTACTTC.

This clone appeared once. The rearrangement links TRBV10-3 to TRBJ2-5, with 7 bases fitting TRBD2. This CDR3 has 15 amino acids. After removal of 5 bases from V and 4 bases from J, the junction contained 10 bases not matched to a gene. Germline lookup yields CDR1 ENHRY and CDR2 SYGVKD. The CDR3 DNA is TGTGCCATCAGTTCGACCGGGGTAGCGGGAGAGACCCAGTACTTC. As protein: CAISSTGVAGETQYF.

This sequence joins TRBV4-2 and TRBJ2-7; weak D call: TRBD1 (6 bases). This CDR3 has 13 amino acids. The V end was cut by 6 bases, the J end by 3 bases, with 12 bases between. Germline V gene sequence: CDR1 LGHNA, CDR2 YNFKEQ. CDR3 nucleotide sequence: TGTGCCAGCAGTCAGATACAGGGCTACGAGCAGTACTTC. Amino acids: CASSQIQGYEQYF.

This chain uses TRBV7-2 with TRBJ2-5; D might be TRBD1 (6 bases). CDR3 length: 14 residues. Germline loops: CDR1 SGHTA, CDR2 FQGNSA. V lost 2 bases and J 1 base, leaving 8 bases between the germline ends. This CDR3 is CASSLSGAQETQYF. The CDR3 DNA is TGTGCCAGCAGCTTATCAGGGGCCCAAGAGACCCAGTACTTC.

V and J are TRBV29-1 and TRBJ2-1, with TRBD1 matching over 10 bases. Trimming took 3 bases from V and 12 from J; bases not matched to a gene: 5. The CDR3 runs to 12 residues. Looked up from germline, CDR1 is SQVTM and CDR2 is ANQGSEA. CDR3: CSVEGQGMRQFF. The CDR3 region has the DNA TGCAGCGTTGAGGGACAGGGGATGAGGCAGTTCTTC.

The V gene is TRBV28, the J gene TRBJ1-2, with unresolved D. The CDR3 has 11 residues. In germline, CDR1 is MDHEN, CDR2 SYDVKM. V lost 6 bases to trimming and J lost 2 bases, with 4 bases between them. CDR3 nucleotide sequence: TGTGCCAGCAGGGAGAACTATGGCTACACCTTC. Its protein is CASRENYGYTF.

The V and J genes are TRBV28 and TRBJ1-2; 9 nucleotides agree with TRBD1. The CDR3 is 15 amino acids. Germline assignment: CDR1 MDHEN and CDR2 SYDVKM. V trimming: 6 bases; J trimming: 3 bases; junction bases outside the gene matches: 8. The CDR3 loop is CASSSGTGRYYGYTF. The CDR3 nucleotides read TGTGCCAGCAGCTCCGGGACAGGGAGATACTATGGCTACACCTTC.

The chain carries TRBV6-4 and TRBJ1-3; D remains ambiguous. The germline V gene encodes CDR1 MRHNA and CDR2 SNTAGT. V lost 8 bases to trimming and J lost 0 bases, with 14 bases between them. CDR3 size: 15 residues. The CDR3 DNA reads as TGTGCCAGCGTTCGGGAAACCATCTCTGGAAACACCATATATTTT. This sequence encodes CASVRETISGNTIYF.

The gene calls are TRBV4-2 and TRBJ2-3; TRBD2 matches 14 bases. CDR3 length: 18 amino acids. Germline loops: CDR1 LGHNA, CDR2 YNFKEQ. Unmatched junction bases numbered 10, after V lost 0 bases and J lost 8 bases. In DNA, the CDR3 is TGTGCCAGCAGCCAAGACCCGACTAGCGGGAGGGCTGCGGGTACGCAGTATTTT. Protein: CASSQDPTSGRAAGTQYF.

V usage is TRBV18 and J usage is TRBJ1-3, with a tentative D call TRBD1 (5 bases). CDR1 and CDR2 from the germline V gene are KGHSH and LQKENI. The CDR3 has 17 residues. V shed 2 bases and J shed 2 bases, with 16 bases lying between them. The CDR3 coding sequence is TGTGCCAGCTCACCAAACGCTGCGGGGGACGCTGGAAACACCATATATTTT. Amino acids: CASSPNAAGDAGNTIYF.